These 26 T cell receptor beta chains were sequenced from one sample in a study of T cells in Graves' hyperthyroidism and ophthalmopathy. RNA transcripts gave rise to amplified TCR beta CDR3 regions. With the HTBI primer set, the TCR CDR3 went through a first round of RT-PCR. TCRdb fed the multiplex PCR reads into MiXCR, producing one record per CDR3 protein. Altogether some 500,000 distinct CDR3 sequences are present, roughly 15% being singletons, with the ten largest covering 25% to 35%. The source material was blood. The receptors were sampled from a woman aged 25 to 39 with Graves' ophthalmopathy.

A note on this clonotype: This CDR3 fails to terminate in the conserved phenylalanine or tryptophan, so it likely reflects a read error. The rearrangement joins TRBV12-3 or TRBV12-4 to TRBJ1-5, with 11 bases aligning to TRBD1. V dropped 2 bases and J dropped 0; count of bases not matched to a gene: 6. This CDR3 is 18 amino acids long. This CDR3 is CASSLWTGGFTSNQPQHS. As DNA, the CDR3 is TGTGCCAGCAGTTTATGGACAGGGGGCTTTACTAGCAATCAGCCCCAGCATTCT.

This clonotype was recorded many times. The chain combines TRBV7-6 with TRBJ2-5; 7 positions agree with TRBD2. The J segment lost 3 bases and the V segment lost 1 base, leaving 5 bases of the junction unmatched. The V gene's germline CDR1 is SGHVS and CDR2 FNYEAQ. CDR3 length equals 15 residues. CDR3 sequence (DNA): TGTGCCAGCAGCTTAGAATGGGGGGGGAAAGAGACCCAGTACTTC. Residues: CASSLEWGGKETQYF.

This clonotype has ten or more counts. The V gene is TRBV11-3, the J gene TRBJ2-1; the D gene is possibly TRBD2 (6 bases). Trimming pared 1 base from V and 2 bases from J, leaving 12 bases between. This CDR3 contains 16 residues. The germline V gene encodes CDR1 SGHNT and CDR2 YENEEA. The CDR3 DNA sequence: TGTGCCAGCAGCTTAGCGGGGGTAGGGACCTACAATGAGCAGTTCTTC. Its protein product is CASSLAGVGTYNEQFF.

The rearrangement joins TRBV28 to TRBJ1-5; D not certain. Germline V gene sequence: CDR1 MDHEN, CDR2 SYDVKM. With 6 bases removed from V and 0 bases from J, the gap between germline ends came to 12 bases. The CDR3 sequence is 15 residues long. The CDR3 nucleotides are TGTGCCAGCAGCCCTATTACAGTTAGCAATCAGCCCCAGCATTTT. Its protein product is CASSPITVSNQPQHF.

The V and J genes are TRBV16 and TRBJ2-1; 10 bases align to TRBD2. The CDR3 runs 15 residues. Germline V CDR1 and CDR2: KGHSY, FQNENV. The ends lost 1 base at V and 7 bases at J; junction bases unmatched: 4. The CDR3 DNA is TGTGCCAGCAGCCAATTTGAGGGACTAGCGAATGAGCAGTTCTTC. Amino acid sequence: CASSQFEGLANEQFF.

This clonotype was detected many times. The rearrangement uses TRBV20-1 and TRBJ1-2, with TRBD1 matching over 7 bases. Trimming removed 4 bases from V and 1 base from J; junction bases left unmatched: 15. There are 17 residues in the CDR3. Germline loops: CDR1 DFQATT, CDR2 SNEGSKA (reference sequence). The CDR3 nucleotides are TGCAGTGCTAACGCTCAGCAGGGGGAGAATTATAACTATGGCTACACCTTC. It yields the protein CSANAQQGENYNYGYTF.

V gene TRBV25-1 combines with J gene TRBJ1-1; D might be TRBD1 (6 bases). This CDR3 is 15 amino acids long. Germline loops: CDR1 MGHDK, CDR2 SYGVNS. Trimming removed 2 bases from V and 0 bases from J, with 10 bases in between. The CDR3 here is CASSEPGTLNTEAFF. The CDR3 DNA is TGTGCCAGCAGTGAACCCGGGACATTGAACACTGAAGCTTTCTTT.

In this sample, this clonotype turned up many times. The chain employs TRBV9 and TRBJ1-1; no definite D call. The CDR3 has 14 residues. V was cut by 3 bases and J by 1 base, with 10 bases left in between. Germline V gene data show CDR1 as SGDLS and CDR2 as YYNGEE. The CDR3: CASSAREPNTEAFF. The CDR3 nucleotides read TGTGCCAGCAGCGCGAGAGAACCGAACACTGAAGCTTTCTTT.

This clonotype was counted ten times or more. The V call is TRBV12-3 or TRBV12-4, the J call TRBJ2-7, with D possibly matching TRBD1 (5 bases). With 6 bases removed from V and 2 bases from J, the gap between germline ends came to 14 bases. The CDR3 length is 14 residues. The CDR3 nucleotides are TGTGCCAGCAGCCAGGGTTCACTGACCTACGAGCAGTACTTC. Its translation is CASSQGSLTYEQYF.

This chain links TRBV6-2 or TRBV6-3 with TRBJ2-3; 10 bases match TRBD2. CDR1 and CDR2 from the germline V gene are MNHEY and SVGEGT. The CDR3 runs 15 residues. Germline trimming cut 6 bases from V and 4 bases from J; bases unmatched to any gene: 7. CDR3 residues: CASSRSGGLADTQYF. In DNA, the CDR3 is TGTGCCAGCAGCCGTAGCGGGGGGTTGGCAGATACGCAGTATTTT.

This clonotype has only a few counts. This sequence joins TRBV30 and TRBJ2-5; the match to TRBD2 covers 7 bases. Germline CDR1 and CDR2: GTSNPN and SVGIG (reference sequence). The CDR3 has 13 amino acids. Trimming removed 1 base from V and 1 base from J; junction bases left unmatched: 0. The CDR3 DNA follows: TGTGCCTGGAGTGGGACTAGCCAAGAGACCCAGTACTTC. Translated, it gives CAWSGTSQETQYF.

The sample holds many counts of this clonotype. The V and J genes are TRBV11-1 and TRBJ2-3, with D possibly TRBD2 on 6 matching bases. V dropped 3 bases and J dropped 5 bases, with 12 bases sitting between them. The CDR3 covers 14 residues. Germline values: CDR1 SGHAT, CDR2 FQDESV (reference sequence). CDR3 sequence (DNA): TGTGCCAGCAGCTTCTCTAGGGGAGGAGATACGCAGTATTTT. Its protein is CASSFSRGGDTQYF.

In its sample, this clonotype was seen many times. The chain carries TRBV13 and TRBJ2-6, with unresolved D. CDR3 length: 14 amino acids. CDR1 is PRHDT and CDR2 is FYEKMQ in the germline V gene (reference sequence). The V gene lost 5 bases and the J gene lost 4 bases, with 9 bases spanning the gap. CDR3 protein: CASSPTAGANVLTF. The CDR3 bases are TGTGCCAGCAGCCCCACGGCCGGGGCCAACGTCCTGACTTTC.

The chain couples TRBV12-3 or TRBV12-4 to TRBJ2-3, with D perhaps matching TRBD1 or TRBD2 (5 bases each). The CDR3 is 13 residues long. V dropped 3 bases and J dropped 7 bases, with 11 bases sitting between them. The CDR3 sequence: CASSFSGGHTQYF. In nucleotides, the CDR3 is TGTGCCAGCAGTTTTTCTGGGGGTCATACGCAGTATTTT.

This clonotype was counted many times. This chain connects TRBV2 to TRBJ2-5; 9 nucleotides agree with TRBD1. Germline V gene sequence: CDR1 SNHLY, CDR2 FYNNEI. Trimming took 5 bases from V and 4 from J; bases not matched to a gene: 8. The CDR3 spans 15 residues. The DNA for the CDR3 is TGTGCCAGCAGTCAGGACAGGGGAGAAGGAGAGACCCAGTACTTC. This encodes CASSQDRGEGETQYF.

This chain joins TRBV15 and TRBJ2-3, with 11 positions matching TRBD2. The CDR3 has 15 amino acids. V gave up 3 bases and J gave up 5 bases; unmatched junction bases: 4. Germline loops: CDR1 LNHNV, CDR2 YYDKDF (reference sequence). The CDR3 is CATSRGGTSGDTQYF. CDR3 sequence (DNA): TGTGCCACCAGCAGGGGGGGGACTAGCGGAGATACGCAGTATTTT.

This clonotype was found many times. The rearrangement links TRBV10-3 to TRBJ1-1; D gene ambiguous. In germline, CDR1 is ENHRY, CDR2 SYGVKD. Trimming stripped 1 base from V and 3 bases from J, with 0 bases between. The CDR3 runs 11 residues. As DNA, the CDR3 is TGTGCCATCAGTGAGTACACTGAAGCTTTCTTT. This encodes CAISEYTEAFF.

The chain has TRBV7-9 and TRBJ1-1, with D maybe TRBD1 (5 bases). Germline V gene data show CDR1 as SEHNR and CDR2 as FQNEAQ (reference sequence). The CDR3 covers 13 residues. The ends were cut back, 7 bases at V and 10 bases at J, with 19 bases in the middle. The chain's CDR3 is CASTWNSAGGAFF. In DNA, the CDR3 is TGTGCCAGCACATGGAACAGCGCCGGGGGAGCTTTCTTT.

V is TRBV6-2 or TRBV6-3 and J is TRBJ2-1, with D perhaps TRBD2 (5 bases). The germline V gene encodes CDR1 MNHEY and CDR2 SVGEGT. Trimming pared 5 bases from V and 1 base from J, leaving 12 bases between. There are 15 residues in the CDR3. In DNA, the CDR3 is TGTGCCAGCAGTCCCATAGCGATTTCCTACAATGAGCAGTTCTTC. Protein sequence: CASSPIAISYNEQFF.

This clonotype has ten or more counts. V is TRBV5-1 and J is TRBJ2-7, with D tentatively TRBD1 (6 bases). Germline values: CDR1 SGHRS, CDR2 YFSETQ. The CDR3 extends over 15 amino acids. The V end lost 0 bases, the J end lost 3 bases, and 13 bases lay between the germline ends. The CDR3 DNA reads TGCGCCAGCAGCTTGGGTGGGGGCGCCGACTACGAGCAGTACTTC. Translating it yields CASSLGGGADYEQYF.

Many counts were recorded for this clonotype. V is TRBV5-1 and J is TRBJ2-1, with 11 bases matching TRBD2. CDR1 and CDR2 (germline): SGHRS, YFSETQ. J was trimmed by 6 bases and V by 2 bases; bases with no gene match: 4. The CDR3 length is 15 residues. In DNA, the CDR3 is TGCGCCAGCAGCTTACTAGCGGGAGACGTCAATGAGCAGTTCTTC. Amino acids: CASSLLAGDVNEQFF.

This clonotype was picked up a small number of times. Here the CDR3 reads CASSSADTEAFF. The CDR3 region has the DNA TGTGCCAGCAGCTCCGCAGACACTGAAGCTTTCTTT. The V call is TRBV7-9, the J call TRBJ1-1; D ambiguous. V lost 4 bases, J lost 3 bases, and 6 bases lay in between. The germline V gene has CDR1 SEHNR and CDR2 FQNEAQ (reference sequence). The CDR3 sequence is 12 residues long.

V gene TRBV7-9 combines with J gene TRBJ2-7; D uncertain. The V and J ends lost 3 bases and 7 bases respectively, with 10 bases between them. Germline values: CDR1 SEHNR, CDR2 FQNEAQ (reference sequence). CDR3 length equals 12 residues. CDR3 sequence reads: CASSFTMWEQYF. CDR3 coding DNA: TGTGCCAGCAGCTTTACGATGTGGGAGCAGTACTTC. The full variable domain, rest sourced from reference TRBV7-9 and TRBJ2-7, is DTGVSQNPRHKITKRGQNVTFRCDPISEHNRLYWYRQTLGQGPEFLTYFQNEAQLEKSRLLSDRFSAERPKGSFSTLEIQRTEQGDSAMYLCASSFTMWEQYFGPGTRLTVT.

The CDR3 nucleotides read TGTGCCAGCAGTTATAGCCCCGCGGGGAACACTGAAGCTTTCTTT. Translated, it gives CASSYSPAGNTEAFF. This chain joins TRBV6-2 or TRBV6-3 and TRBJ1-1; D not resolved. Germline V CDR1 and CDR2: MNHEY, SVGEGT. V was clipped by 3 bases and J by 1 base, with 12 bases between them. CDR3 length: 15 amino acids.

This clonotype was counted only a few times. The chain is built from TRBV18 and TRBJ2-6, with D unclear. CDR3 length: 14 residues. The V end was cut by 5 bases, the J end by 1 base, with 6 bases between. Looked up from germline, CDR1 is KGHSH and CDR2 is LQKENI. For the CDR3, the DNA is TGTGCCAGCTCAGAGGCATCTGGGGCCAACGTCCTGACTTTC. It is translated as CASSEASGANVLTF.

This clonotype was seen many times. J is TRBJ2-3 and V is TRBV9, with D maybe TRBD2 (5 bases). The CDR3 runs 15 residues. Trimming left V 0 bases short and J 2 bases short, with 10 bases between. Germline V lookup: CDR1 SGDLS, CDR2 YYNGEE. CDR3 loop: CASSVGSRDTDTQYF. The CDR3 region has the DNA TGTGCCAGCAGCGTAGGGTCGAGGGACACAGATACGCAGTATTTT.